This T cell receptor beta chain is from a study of blood T cell repertoires in COVID-19. On the study more broadly: Samples came from the United States, Italy and Spain, spanning acute and convalescent COVID-19. Sample material is recorded as cDNA or gDNA derived from T cells, B-cell-depleted T cells, or PBMCs.

In the study's own analysis: Amplification from reference gene primers served as the basis for estimated nucleated cell counts. Libraries were prepared by immunoSEQ multiplex PCR; TCRdb keeps only in-frame clonotypes and omits some of them. V and J calls and clone size are those listed in that table; D and trimming were worked out from the DNA. Of some 85,000 clones listed, 80% were seen once; the top ten hold roughly a fifth. This clone was seen only once. Trimming cost V 5 bases and J 4 bases, with 18 bases left between them. This CDR3 is 15 amino acids long. Germline CDR1 LNHDA, CDR2 SQIVND (reference sequence).

The sample consisted of peripheral blood. The sequence was collected from a woman aged 80 or over with acute or convalescent COVID-19. The chain carries TRBV19 and TRBJ2-7; weak D call: TRBD1 (6 bases). The CDR3 nucleotides read TGTGCCAGTAGTTCCCTCCCGACAGGAAGGTACGAGCAGTACTTC. It codes for CASSSLPTGRYEQYF.